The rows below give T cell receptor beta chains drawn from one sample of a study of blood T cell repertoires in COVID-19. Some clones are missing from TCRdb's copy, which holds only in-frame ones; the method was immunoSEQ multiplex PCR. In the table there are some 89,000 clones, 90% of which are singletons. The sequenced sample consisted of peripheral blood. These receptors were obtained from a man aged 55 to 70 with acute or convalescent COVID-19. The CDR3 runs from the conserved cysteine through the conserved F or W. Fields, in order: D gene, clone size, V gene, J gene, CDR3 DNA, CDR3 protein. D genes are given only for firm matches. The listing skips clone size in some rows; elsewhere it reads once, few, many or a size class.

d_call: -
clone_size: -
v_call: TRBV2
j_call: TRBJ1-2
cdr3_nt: TGTGCCAGCACATTCAGGGACTATGGCTACACCTTC
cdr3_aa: CASTFRDYGYTF

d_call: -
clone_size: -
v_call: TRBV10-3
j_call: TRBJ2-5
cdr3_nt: TGTGCCATCAGCCCATGGAGTGGGACACTAGTTCAAGAGACCCAGTACTTC
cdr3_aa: CAISPWSGTLVQETQYF

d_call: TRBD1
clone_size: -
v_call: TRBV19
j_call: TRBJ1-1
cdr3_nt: TGTGCCAGTAGGACAGGGACCAACCAGAACACTGAAGCTTTCTTT
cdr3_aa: CASRTGTNQNTEAFF

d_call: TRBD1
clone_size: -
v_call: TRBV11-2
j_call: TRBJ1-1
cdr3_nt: TGTGCCAGCAGCTGGGACAGGGAGAACACTGAAGCTTTCTTT
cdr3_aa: CASSWDRENTEAFF

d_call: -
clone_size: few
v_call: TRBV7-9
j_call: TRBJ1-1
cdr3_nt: TGTGCCAGCAGCTTAGTTGGAGCTATGAACACTGAAGCTTTCTTT
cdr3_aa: CASSLVGAMNTEAFF

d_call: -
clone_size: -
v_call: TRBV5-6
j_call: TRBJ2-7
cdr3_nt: TGTGCCAGCAGCCGCTTCGGCCAGGTCAGCAACGAGCAGTACTTC
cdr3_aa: CASSRFGQVSNEQYF

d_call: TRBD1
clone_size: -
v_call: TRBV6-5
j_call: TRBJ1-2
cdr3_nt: TGTGCCAGCAGCAAGACCGGGACAGGGGTCTACACCTTC
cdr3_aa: CASSKTGTGVYTF

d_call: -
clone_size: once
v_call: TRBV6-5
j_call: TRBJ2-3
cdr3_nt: TGTGCCAGCAGAAACTCTCCATCAAGAGATACGCAGTATTTT
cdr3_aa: CASRNSPSRDTQYF

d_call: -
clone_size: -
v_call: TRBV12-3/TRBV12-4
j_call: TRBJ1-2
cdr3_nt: TGTGCCAGCAGTTTAGGGGAGTATGGCTACACCTTC
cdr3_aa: CASSLGEYGYTF

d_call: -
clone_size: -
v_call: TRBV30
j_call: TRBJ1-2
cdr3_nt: TGTGCCTGGAGTGTACTAACCCAAAGGGGCTACACCTTC
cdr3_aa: CAWSVLTQRGYTF

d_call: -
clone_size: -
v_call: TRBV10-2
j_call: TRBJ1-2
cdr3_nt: TGCGCCAGCAGTGAGTCCAAGGGGTATTATGGCTACACCTTC
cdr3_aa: CASSESKGYYGYTF

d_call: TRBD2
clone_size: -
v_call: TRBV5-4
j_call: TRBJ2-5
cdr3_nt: TGTGCCAGCAGCTTTCGGACTAGCGGGGGGCCTCGGACCCAGTACTTC
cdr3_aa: CASSFRTSGGPRTQYF

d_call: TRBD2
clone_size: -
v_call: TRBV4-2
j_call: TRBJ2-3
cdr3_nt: TGTGCCAGCAGCCAAAAATCGGGGGGGCTAAACACAGATACGCAGTATTTT
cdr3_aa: CASSQKSGGLNTDTQYF

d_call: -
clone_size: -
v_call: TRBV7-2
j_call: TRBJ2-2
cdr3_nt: TGTGCCAGCAGCTTAGTAAAGGGGGTAGGGACCGGGGAGCTGTTTTTT
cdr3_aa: CASSLVKGVGTGELFF

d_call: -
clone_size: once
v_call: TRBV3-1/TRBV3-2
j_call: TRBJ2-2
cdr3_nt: TGTGCCAGCAGCCCCAGGGGGAACACCGGGGAGCTGTTTTTT
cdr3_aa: CASSPRGNTGELFF

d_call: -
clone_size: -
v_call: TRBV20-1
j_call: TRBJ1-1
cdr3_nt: TGCAGTGCTAGTAGCCCTCTCAGGGCCTCAGAGGCCCTTGAAGCTTTCTTT
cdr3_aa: CSASSPLRASEALEAFF

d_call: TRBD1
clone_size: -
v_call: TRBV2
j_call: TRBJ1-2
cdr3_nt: TGTGCCAGCTCGGAGGGGGCAGTAAACTATGGCTACACCTTC
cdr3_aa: CASSEGAVNYGYTF

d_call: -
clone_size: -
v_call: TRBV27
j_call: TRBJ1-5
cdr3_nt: TGTGCCAGCAGTCTCGGCAGGGGTCAGCCCCAGCATTTT
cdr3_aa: CASSLGRGQPQHF

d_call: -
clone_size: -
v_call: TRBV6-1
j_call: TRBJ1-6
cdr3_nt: TGTGCCAGCAGTGAAAGTTGGGGCAGTAATTCACCCCTCCACTTT
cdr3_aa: CASSESWGSNSPLHF

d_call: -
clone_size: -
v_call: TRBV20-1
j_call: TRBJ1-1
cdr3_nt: TGCAGTGCTAGTAGGACACTGGGCACTGAAGCTTTCTTT
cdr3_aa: CSASRTLGTEAFF

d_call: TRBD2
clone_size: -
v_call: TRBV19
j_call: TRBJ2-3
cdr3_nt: TGTGCCAGTAGTTTGGGACTAACTAGCACAGATACGCAGTATTTT
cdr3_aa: CASSLGLTSTDTQYF

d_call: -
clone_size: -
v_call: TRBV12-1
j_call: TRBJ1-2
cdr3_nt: TGTGCCAGCAGCCCTACAGGGGCCAAGCCCCTCTTTAACTATGGCTACACCTTC
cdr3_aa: CASSPTGAKPLFNYGYTF

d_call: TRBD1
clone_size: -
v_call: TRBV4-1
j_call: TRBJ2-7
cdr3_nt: TGCGCCAGCCAAATAGGGACAGGGAATTACGAGCAGTACTTC
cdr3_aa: CASQIGTGNYEQYF

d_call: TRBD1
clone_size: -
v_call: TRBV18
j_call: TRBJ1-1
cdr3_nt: TGTGCCAGCTCATCATACAGGGGTGAAAGTAGGAACACTGAAGCTTTCTTT
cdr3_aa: CASSSYRGESRNTEAFF

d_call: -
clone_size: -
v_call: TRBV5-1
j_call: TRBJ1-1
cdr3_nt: TGCGCCAGCAGTTCTTCTGGAGGCCTGAACACTGAAGCTTTCTTT
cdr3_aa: CASSSSGGLNTEAFF

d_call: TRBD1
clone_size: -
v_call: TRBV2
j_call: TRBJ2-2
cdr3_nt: TGTGCCAGTGGGACAGGCTTTATCCCCGGGGAGCTGTTTTTT
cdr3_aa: CASGTGFIPGELFF

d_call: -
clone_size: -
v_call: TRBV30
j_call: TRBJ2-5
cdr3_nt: TGTGCCTGGACAGACTACCAAGAGACCCAGTACTTC
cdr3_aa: CAWTDYQETQYF

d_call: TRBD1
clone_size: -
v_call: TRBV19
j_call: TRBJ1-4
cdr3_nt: TGTGCCAGTAGTGGATGGACAGGGGCTGATGAAAAACTGTTTTTT
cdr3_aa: CASSGWTGADEKLFF

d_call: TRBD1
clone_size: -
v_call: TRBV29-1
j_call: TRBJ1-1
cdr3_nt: TGCAGCGTCGCACGGACAGGGCAGCACACTGAAGCTTTCTTT
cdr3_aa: CSVARTGQHTEAFF

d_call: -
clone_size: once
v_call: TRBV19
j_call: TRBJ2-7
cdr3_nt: TGTGCCAGCGTCAACAGGGTAGGCTCCGACGAGCAGTACTTC
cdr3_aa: CASVNRVGSDEQYF

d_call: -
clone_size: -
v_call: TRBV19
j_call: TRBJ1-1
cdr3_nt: TGTGCCAGTAGTTCAGGGCCCAACACTGAAGCTTTCTTT
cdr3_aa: CASSSGPNTEAFF